The following is a TCR beta chain sequence with its context. The antigen is unknown. Measured with immunoSEQ multiplex PCR; TCRdb has only the in-frame clones, and not every one. The table includes some 95,000 clones, roughly 89% detected once. The data belong to a study of T cell responses to AZD1222 COVID-19 vaccine. Study-wide results and caveats: Increases in Spike-specific TCR breadth and depth were seen after two AZD1222 doses. Vaccine-associated CD4 TCRs ranged over spike, dominating at 160-218 and 743-854. Repertoires were collected only later (after the peak T cell response had occurred).

CDR3 size: 15 residues. The V and J ends lost 4 bases and 4 bases respectively, with 16 bases between them. Germline loops: CDR1 MNHEY, CDR2 SVGEGT. The material was peripheral blood, obtained on day 0 of AZD1222 vaccination. This rearrangement joins TRBV6-2 or TRBV6-3 to TRBJ1-2, with D possibly TRBD1 on 6 matching bases. The TCR comes from an adult in good health. CDR3 protein: CASSSMQGTPYGYTF. CDR3 DNA: TGTGCCAGCAGTTCCATGCAGGGGACTCCCTATGGCTACACCTTC.